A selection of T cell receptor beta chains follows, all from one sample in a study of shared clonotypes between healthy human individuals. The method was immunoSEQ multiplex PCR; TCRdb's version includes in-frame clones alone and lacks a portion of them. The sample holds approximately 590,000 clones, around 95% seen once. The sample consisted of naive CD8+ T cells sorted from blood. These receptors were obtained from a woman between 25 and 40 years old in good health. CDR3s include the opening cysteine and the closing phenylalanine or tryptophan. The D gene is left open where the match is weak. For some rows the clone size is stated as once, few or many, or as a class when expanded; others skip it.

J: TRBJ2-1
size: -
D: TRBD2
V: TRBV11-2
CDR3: CASSLEGLAGYNEQFF
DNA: TGTGCCAGCAGCTTAGAGGGCCTAGCGGGTTACAATGAGCAGTTCTTC

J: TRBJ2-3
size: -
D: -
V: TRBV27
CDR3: CASSDSLVDTQYF
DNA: TGTGCCAGCAGTGATTCGTTGGTCGATACGCAGTATTTT

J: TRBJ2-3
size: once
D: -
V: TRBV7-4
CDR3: CASDLSGPTRGTDTQYF
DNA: TGTGCCAGCGACCTTAGCGGCCCAACCAGGGGCACAGATACGCAGTATTTT

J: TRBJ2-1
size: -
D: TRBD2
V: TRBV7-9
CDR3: CASSFTGGLAGAVHNEQFF
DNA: TGTGCCAGCAGCTTTACTGGGGGACTAGCGGGAGCCGTACACAATGAGCAGTTCTTC

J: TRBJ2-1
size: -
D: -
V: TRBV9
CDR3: CASSVGGFAYNEQFF
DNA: TGTGCCAGCAGCGTAGGTGGGTTCGCCTACAATGAGCAGTTCTTC

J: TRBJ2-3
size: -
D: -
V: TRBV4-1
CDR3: CASSQDVTMAPDTQYF
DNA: TGCGCCAGCAGCCAAGATGTGACTATGGCCCCAGATACGCAGTATTTT

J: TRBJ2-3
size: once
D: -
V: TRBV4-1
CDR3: CASSQVAADTQYF
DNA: TGCGCCAGCAGCCAAGTTGCGGCAGATACGCAGTATTTT

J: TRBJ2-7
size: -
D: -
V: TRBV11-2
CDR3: CASSLVQGSYEQYF
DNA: TGTGCCAGCAGCTTAGTGCAGGGGTCCTACGAGCAGTACTTC

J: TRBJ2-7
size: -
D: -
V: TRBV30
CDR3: CAGERGGAYEQYF
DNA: TGTGCCGGGGAACGGGGTGGCGCCTACGAGCAGTACTTC

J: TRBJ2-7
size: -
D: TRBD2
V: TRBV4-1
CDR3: CASSQRGQAGGYEQYF
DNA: TGCGCCAGCAGCCAACGGGGCCAGGCGGGAGGGTACGAGCAGTACTTC

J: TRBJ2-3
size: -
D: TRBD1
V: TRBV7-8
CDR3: CASSRGGSGTDTQYF
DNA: TGTGCCAGCAGCCGAGGGGGCAGTGGCACAGATACGCAGTATTTT

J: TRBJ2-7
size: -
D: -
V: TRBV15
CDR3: CATSRDTFEQYF
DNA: TGTGCCACCAGCAGAGATACTTTCGAGCAGTACTTC

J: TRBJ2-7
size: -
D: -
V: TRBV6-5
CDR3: CASSYGSGSYEQYF
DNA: TGTGCCAGCAGTTACGGCAGCGGCTCCTACGAGCAGTACTTC

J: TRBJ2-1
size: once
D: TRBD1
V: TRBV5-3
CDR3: CARSFLSCLGTGGIVDEQFF
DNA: TGTGCCAGAAGCTTTCTAAGTTGTCTCGGGACAGGGGGTATTGTCGATGAGCAGTTCTTC

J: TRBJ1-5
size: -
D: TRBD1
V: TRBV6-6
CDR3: CASSSGQGLNQPQHF
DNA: TGTGCCAGCAGTTCGGGACAGGGCCTCAATCAGCCCCAGCATTTT

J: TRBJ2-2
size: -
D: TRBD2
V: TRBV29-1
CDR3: CSVISGLAESGELFF
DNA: TGCAGCGTAATTTCGGGACTAGCGGAGTCCGGGGAGCTGTTTTTT

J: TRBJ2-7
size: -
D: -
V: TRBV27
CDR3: CAVSPTGAYEQYF
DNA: TGTGCCGTTTCCCCCACAGGCGCGTACGAGCAGTACTTC

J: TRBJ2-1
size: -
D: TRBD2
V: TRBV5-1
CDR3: CASSSGTTNNEQFF
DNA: TGCGCCAGCAGCTCTGGGACTACCAACAATGAGCAGTTCTTC

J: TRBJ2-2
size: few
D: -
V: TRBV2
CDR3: CASKGQNTGELFF
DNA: TGTGCCAGCAAAGGACAGAACACCGGGGAGCTGTTTTTT

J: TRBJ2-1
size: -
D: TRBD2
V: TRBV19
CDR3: CASSTVQYTSGREDEQFF
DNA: TGTGCCAGTAGTACCGTTCAATATACTAGCGGGAGGGAGGATGAGCAGTTCTTC

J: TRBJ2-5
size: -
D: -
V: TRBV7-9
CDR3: CASSLATAGGETQYF
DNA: TGTGCCAGCAGCTTAGCGACGGCAGGAGGGGAGACCCAGTACTTC

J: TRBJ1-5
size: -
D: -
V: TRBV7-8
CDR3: CASSSTHSNQPQHF
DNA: TGTGCCAGCAGCTCAACACATAGCAATCAGCCCCAGCATTTT

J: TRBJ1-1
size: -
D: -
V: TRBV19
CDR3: CASRAYGGNTEAFF
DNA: TGTGCCAGTAGGGCCTACGGCGGGAACACTGAAGCTTTCTTT

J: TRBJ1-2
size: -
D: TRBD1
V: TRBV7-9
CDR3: CASSFRTGSGYTF
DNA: TGTGCCAGCAGCTTCCGGACAGGTTCTGGCTACACCTTC

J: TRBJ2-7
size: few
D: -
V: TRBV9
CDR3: CASSVDLSSYEQYF
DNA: TGTGCCAGCAGCGTAGATCTCAGTTCCTACGAGCAGTACTTC

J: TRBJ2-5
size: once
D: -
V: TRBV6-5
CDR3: CASSPGQGGGETQYF
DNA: TGTGCCAGCAGTCCAGGACAGGGCGGGGGAGAGACCCAGTACTTC

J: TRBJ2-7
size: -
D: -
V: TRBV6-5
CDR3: CASSKGRSRSNEQYF
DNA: TGTGCCAGCAGCAAGGGGCGGAGTCGGTCAAACGAGCAGTACTTC

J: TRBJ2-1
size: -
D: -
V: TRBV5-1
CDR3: CASSLVRNEQFF
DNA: TGCGCCAGCAGCTTGGTGCGAAATGAGCAGTTCTTC

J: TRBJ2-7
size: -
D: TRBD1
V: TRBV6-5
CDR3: CASSTSGTGGYEQYF
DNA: TGTGCCAGCAGTACCTCCGGGACAGGGGGCTACGAGCAGTACTTC

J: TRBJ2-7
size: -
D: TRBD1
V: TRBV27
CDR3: CASSDGTGYYEQYF
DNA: TGTGCCAGCAGCGACGGGACAGGGTATTACGAGCAGTACTTC

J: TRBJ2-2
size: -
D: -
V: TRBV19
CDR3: CASYQGTWGTGELFF
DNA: TGTGCCAGTTACCAGGGGACCTGGGGCACCGGGGAGCTGTTTTTT

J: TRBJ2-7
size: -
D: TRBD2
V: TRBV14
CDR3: CASSHGGSSYEQYF
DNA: TGTGCCAGCAGCCACGGCGGGAGCTCCTACGAGCAGTACTTC

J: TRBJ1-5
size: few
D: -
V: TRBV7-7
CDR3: CASSLDRDQPQHF
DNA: TGTGCCAGCAGCTTAGACAGGGATCAGCCCCAGCATTTT

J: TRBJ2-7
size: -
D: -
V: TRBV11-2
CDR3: CASSLTGGRTYEQYF
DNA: TGTGCCAGCAGCTTAACGGGGGGCAGAACCTACGAGCAGTACTTC

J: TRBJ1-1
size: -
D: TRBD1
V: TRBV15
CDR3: CATSRADRVKTEAFF
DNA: TGTGCCACCAGCAGGGCCGACAGGGTGAAAACTGAAGCTTTCTTT

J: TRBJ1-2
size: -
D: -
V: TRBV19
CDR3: CASSPSLNSGGYTF
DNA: TGTGCCAGTAGTCCCTCCTTAAATTCCGGTGGCTACACCTTC

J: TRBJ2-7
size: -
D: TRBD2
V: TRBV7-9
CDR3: CASSFPGTSGYEQYF
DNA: TGTGCCAGCAGCTTCCCCGGGACTAGCGGCTACGAGCAGTACTTC

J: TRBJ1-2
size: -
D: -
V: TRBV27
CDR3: CASRARGGGYGYTF
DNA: TGTGCCAGCAGGGCCAGGGGAGGGGGCTATGGCTACACCTTC

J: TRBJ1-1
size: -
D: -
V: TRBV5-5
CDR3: CASSLYSGDTEAFF
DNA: TGTGCCAGCAGCTTGTACAGTGGGGACACTGAAGCTTTCTTT

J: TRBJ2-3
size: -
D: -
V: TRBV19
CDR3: CASKIVAQSHDTQYF
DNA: TGTGCCAGTAAAATCGTAGCCCAATCTCACGATACGCAGTATTTT

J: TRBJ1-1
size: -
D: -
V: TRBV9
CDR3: CASNSNRDWGATNEAFF
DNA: TGTGCCAGCAACTCGAACCGGGACTGGGGAGCAACTAATGAAGCTTTCTTT

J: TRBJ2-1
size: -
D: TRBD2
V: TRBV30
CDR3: CAWSTGEGGNEQFF
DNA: TGTGCCTGGAGTACGGGGGAGGGAGGTAATGAGCAGTTCTTC

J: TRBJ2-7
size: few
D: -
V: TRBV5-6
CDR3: CASSLVPGDHEQYF
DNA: TGTGCCAGCAGCTTGGTACCAGGGGATCACGAGCAGTACTTC

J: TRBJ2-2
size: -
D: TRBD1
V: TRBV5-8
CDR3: CASSTSTGRNTGELFF
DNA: TGTGCCAGCAGCACCTCGACAGGGCGGAACACCGGGGAGCTGTTTTTT

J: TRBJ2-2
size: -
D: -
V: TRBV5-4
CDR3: CASSLSSGQGLTGELFF
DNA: -